A single sample is the source of the 32 T cell receptor beta chains below, sequenced in a study of OX40 agonist ivuxolimab in advanced cancers. Clones were read by immunoSEQ multiplex PCR, and TCRdb kept only the in-frame ones, dropping some. Seen here are 30,000 to 35,000 clones, roughly 90% observed once, and the top ten hold more than 30%. Sample: CD4+ or CD8+ T cells sorted from blood, taken in a trial of the OX40 agonist ivuxolimab. All receptors come from an adult with an advanced solid tumor such as melanoma, head and neck, liver or kidney cancer.

This sequence joins TRBV6-4 and TRBJ2-7; the D gene is possibly TRBD2 (7 bases). The ends were cut back, 9 bases at V and 1 base at J, with 31 bases in the middle. The CDR3 runs 19 residues. CDR1 is MRHNA and CDR2 is SNTAGT in the germline V gene. The CDR3 loop is CASPQPGPGGRMWSYEQYF. The CDR3 region has the DNA TGTGCCAGTCCCCAACCGGGCCCCGGGGGGCGTATGTGGTCCTACGAGCAGTACTTC.

This chain uses TRBV6-1 with TRBJ2-7; 9 nucleotides align to TRBD2. The V segment lost 4 bases and the J segment 3 bases; nucleotides outside the gene matches: 13. The germline V gene encodes CDR1 MNHNS and CDR2 SASEGT. This CDR3 is built from 17 residues. CDR3 in DNA: TGTGCCAGCAGTGGGCTAGCGGGGTTACGATCGATCTACGAGCAGTACTTC. It codes for CASSGLAGLRSIYEQYF.

This chain links TRBV5-1 with TRBJ2-1, with 9 bases identical to TRBD2. Germline V gene sequence: CDR1 SGHRS, CDR2 YFSETQ. CDR3 size: 15 residues. V lost 3 bases and J lost 4; bases outside the gene matches: 5. CDR3 sequence reads: CASSSPTSGYNEQFF. The CDR3 DNA sequence: TGCGCCAGCAGCTCCCCCACTAGCGGGTACAATGAGCAGTTCTTC.

On this clone: One junction end disagrees with the germline gene, perhaps due to a read error. The chain recombines TRBV6-1 with TRBJ1-4; D ambiguous. Germline CDR1 and CDR2: MNHNS and SASEGT. The CDR3 loop spans 13 amino acids. The CDR3 DNA sequence: TGTGCCTGCAGTAGCCCCTTTGTGGAAAAACTGTTTTTT. This translates into CACSSPFVEKLFF.

The V gene is TRBV6-5, the J gene TRBJ2-1; 12 bases fit TRBD2. V lost 4 bases and J lost 2; bases outside the gene matches: 0. Germline V lookup: CDR1 MNHEY, CDR2 SVGAGI. The CDR3 covers 15 residues. Written as DNA, the CDR3 is TGTGCCAGCAGTTCTAGCGGGAGGGCCTACAATGAGCAGTTCTTC. Protein sequence: CASSSSGRAYNEQFF.

This clone was observed a handful of times. This chain uses TRBV19 with TRBJ1-1; D is ambiguous. V was trimmed by 5 bases and J by 0 bases, leaving 10 bases between them. The CDR3 spans 14 residues. Germline CDR1 LNHDA, CDR2 SQIVND (reference sequence). CDR3 coding DNA: TGTGCCAGTAGTTCCTCGGACTTGAACACTGAAGCTTTCTTT. Translation gives CASSSSDLNTEAFF.

The rearrangement joins TRBV19 to TRBJ2-2; 8 nucleotides match TRBD2. CDR3 size: 16 residues. Germline V gives CDR1 LNHDA, CDR2 SQIVND (reference sequence). Trimming removed 3 bases from V and 5 bases from J; junction bases left unmatched: 8. The chain's CDR3 is CASSMGSGALTGELFF. The CDR3 DNA reads TGTGCCAGTAGTATGGGTAGCGGGGCTCTGACCGGGGAGCTGTTTTTT.

The chain uses TRBV11-2 and TRBJ2-5, with D possibly TRBD1 on 6 matching bases. CDR1 is SGHAT, CDR2 FQNNGV, per germline. Trimming cost V 8 bases and J 4 bases, with 23 bases left between them. The CDR3 sequence is 16 residues long. The CDR3 protein is CASGGPGQNLGETQYF. The CDR3 DNA follows: TGTGCCAGCGGGGGCCCGGGACAAAACCTAGGAGAGACCCAGTACTTC.

The chain is built from TRBV27 and TRBJ2-1; perhaps TRBD1 as D (6 bases). The CDR3 length is 13 residues. V lost 8 bases and J 4 bases, leaving 12 bases between the germline ends. CDR1 and CDR2 (germline): MNHEY, SMNVEV (reference sequence). CDR3 region: CASGTRNYNEQFF. CDR3 in DNA: TGTGCCAGCGGGACACGGAATTACAATGAGCAGTTCTTC.

V is TRBV28 and J is TRBJ2-4; possible D gene TRBD1, 6 bases. The length of the CDR3 is 18 residues. Germline V gene data show CDR1 as MDHEN and CDR2 as SYDVKM. V was cut by 5 bases and J by 0 bases, with 20 bases left in between. The CDR3 loop is CASSSSGTLTIAKNIQYF. The CDR3 nucleotides are TGTGCCAGCAGTAGCTCCGGGACACTAACTATAGCCAAAAACATTCAGTACTTC.

The chain is built from TRBV11-2 and TRBJ1-3; D not certain. The germline CDR1 and CDR2 sequences are SGHAT and FQNNGV. CDR3 length: 16 residues. V lost 1 base and J 0 bases, leaving 10 bases between the germline ends. The CDR3 loop reads CASSLVGGNSGNTIYF. CDR3 sequence (DNA): TGTGCCAGCAGCTTAGTGGGCGGAAACTCTGGAAACACCATATATTTT.

V usage is TRBV27 and J usage is TRBJ2-7, with D possibly TRBD2 on 6 matching bases. Trimming stripped 5 bases from V and 2 bases from J, with 19 bases between. The CDR3 is 16 residues long. CDR1 is MNHEY, CDR2 SMNVEV, per germline (reference sequence). The CDR3 here is CASSNRLGLSAYEQYF. The CDR3 DNA sequence: TGTGCCAGCAGTAACCGCTTGGGACTCTCTGCCTACGAGCAGTACTTC.

This clone was recorded only once. The rearrangement uses TRBV11-2 and TRBJ2-1; the D is unclear. This CDR3 contains 13 residues. Trimming shortened V by 4 bases and J by 8 bases, and 12 bases separated the two germline ends. Germline V CDR1 and CDR2: SGHAT, FQNNGV. The CDR3 sequence: CASSSALPYEQFF. CDR3 DNA: TGTGCCAGCAGCTCCGCCCTGCCCTATGAGCAGTTCTTC. Full variable domain (outside the CDR3, taken from reference TRBV11-2 and TRBJ2-1): EAGVAQSPRYKIIEKRQSVAFWCNPISGHATLYWYQQILGQGPKLLIQFQNNGVVDDSQLPKDRFSAERLKGVDSTLKIQPAKLEDSAVYLCASSSALPYEQFFGPGTRLTVL.

V is TRBV14 and J is TRBJ2-7, with TRBD1 as a possible D gene (5 bases). The length of the CDR3 is 17 residues. Germline lookup yields CDR1 SGHDN and CDR2 FVKESK. V lost 1 base and J 0 bases, leaving 16 bases between the germline ends. The CDR3 DNA reads TGTGCCAGCAGCCAAGGCGTCGGCAGGGTTTACTCCTACGAGCAGTACTTC. Translated, it gives CASSQGVGRVYSYEQYF.

The chain joins TRBV7-3 to TRBJ2-1; 12 bases fit TRBD2. Germline lookup yields CDR1 SGHTA and CDR2 FQGTGA. Losses at the gene ends were 4 bases for V and 7 bases for J; bases not matched to a gene: 2. CDR3 length: 14 amino acids. The DNA of the CDR3 is TGTGCCAGCAGCTCCGGGACTAGCGGGAATGAGCAGTTCTTC. It specifies CASSSGTSGNEQFF.

This sequence joins TRBV9 and TRBJ2-6, with no clear D. Germline V CDR1 and CDR2: SGDLS, YYNGEE. This CDR3 contains 15 residues. V lost 3 bases to trimming and J lost 3 bases, with 10 bases between them. CDR3 sequence: CASSGPRFGANVLTF. The CDR3 coding sequence is TGTGCCAGCAGCGGCCCCCGTTTTGGGGCCAACGTCCTGACTTTC.

This clone was seen a few times. This chain links TRBV28 with TRBJ1-2; 10 bases line up with TRBD1. Trimming took 10 bases from V and 5 from J; bases not matched to a gene: 10. Germline CDR1 MDHEN, CDR2 SYDVKM. The CDR3 has 14 residues. This chain's CDR3 is CATRPGTGVYGYTF. CDR3 nucleotide sequence: TGTGCCACTCGCCCCGGGACAGGGGTTTATGGCTACACCTTC.

CDR3 sequence reads: CASSVAGPSYNEQFF. In DNA form, the CDR3 reads TGTGCCAGCAGCGTAGCGGGCCCCTCCTACAATGAGCAGTTCTTC. The rearrangement joins TRBV7-3 to TRBJ2-1; 7 bases agree with TRBD2. With V trimmed by 5 bases and J by 0 bases, 4 bases remained unmatched. This CDR3 has 15 residues. Germline lookup yields CDR1 SGHTA and CDR2 FQGTGA.

CDR3 residues: CASSFDGSGSVGVPDTQYF. The CDR3 DNA reads as TGTGCCAGCAGTTTTGATGGTAGCGGGAGCGTTGGGGTTCCAGATACGCAGTATTTT. The chain couples TRBV28 to TRBJ2-3, with TRBD2 matching 9 bases. V lost 3 bases, J lost 4 bases, and 17 bases stayed unmatched. The CDR3 extends over 19 amino acids. Germline V gives CDR1 MDHEN, CDR2 SYDVKM.

The V and J genes are TRBV19 and TRBJ2-1; no firm D call. This CDR3 region has 15 residues. Germline V lookup: CDR1 LNHDA, CDR2 SQIVND (reference sequence). The ends were cut back, 5 bases at V and 0 bases at J, with 11 bases in the middle. The CDR3 is CASSFRPPSYNEQFF. The DNA of the CDR3 is TGTGCCAGTAGTTTTCGACCGCCCTCCTACAATGAGCAGTTCTTC. Filled out from reference TRBV19 and TRBJ2-1, the complete variable domain reads DGGITQSPKYLFRKEGQNVTLSCEQNLNHDAMYWYRQDPGQGLRLIYYSQIVNDFQKGDIAEGYSVSREKKESFPLTVTSAQKNPTAFYLCASSFRPPSYNEQFFGPGTRLTVL.

V usage is TRBV5-1 and J usage is TRBJ2-5; D possibly corresponds to TRBD1 (6 bases). Trimming shortened V by 0 bases and J by 5 bases, and 14 bases separated the two germline ends. The CDR3 covers 15 residues. Germline V gene lookup returns CDR1 SGHRS and CDR2 YFSETQ. This chain's CDR3 is CASSLVGGEGETQYF. CDR3 sequence (DNA): TGCGCCAGCAGCTTGGTTGGGGGCGAGGGGGAGACCCAGTACTTC.

The J gene is TRBJ1-1, the V gene TRBV19; TRBD1 is a possible D gene (5 bases). The length of the CDR3 is 12 residues. Trimming stripped 5 bases from V and 3 bases from J, with 7 bases between. Germline CDR1 is LNHDA and CDR2 is SQIVND (reference sequence). The CDR3 nucleotides are TGTGCCAGTAGTCAGGGCTACACTGAAGCTTTCTTT. Its protein product is CASSQGYTEAFF.

The V call is TRBV27, the J call TRBJ1-2; 10 bases agree with TRBD1. From germline, CDR1 is MNHEY and CDR2 SMNVEV (reference sequence). The CDR3 totals 14 residues. Unmatched junction bases numbered 5, after V lost 5 bases and J lost 5 bases. CDR3 in DNA: TGTGCCAGCAGTCCAGGACAGGGGGTTTATGGCTACACCTTC. It encodes CASSPGQGVYGYTF.

The chain carries TRBV5-5 and TRBJ2-2; 12 bases map to TRBD1. Germline lookup yields CDR1 SGHKS and CDR2 YYEKEE (reference sequence). V was pared by 4 bases and J by 0 bases, with 10 bases of the junction left unmatched. The CDR3 sequence is 19 residues long. The CDR3 DNA reads TGTGCCAGCAGCCAAGATGGGGACAGGGGGCTTTCGAACACCGGGGAGCTGTTTTTT. Translated: CASSQDGDRGLSNTGELFF.

This chain connects TRBV18 to TRBJ1-1, with 7 bases fitting TRBD1. This CDR3 contains 16 residues. Germline V lookup: CDR1 KGHSH, CDR2 LQKENI. The V gene end was trimmed by 2 bases and the J gene end by 4 bases; junction bases not matched to a gene: 10. CDR3 amino acids: CASSPEGGGETTEAFF. The CDR3 nucleotides read TGTGCCAGCTCACCAGAGGGAGGGGGCGAGACCACTGAAGCTTTCTTT.

This clone is large by share. The chain has TRBV6-5 and TRBJ2-3; D ambiguous. V was trimmed by 6 bases and J by 6 bases, leaving 13 bases between them. The germline gives CDR1 MNHEY, CDR2 SVGAGI. This CDR3 spans 13 amino acids. The CDR3 reads CASSPAVGDTQYF. The CDR3 DNA is TGTGCCAGCAGCCCCGCGGTTGGGGATACGCAGTATTTT.

The rearrangement uses TRBV12-5 and TRBJ2-5; maybe TRBD1 (6 bases). CDR3 length equals 13 residues. Trimming took off 3 bases at V and 5 bases at J, with 10 bases between the two ends. Germline V gene data show CDR1 as LGHNT and CDR2 as FRNRAP. This CDR3 is CASGLWGPETQYF. The CDR3 DNA is TGTGCTAGTGGTTTATGGGGGCCGGAGACCCAGTACTTC.

J is TRBJ2-7 and V is TRBV28; 8 nucleotides align to TRBD1. J gave up 3 bases and V 7 bases, and 5 bases lay outside the gene matches. The germline gives CDR1 MDHEN, CDR2 SYDVKM. This CDR3 contains 13 residues. The CDR3 is CASIGRGLYEQYF. Here the CDR3 DNA reads TGTGCCAGCATCGGCAGGGGGCTCTACGAGCAGTACTTC.

The chain joins TRBV7-9 to TRBJ2-3, with 10 bases that match TRBD1. Losses at the gene ends were 5 bases for V and 5 bases for J; bases not matched to a gene: 4. Germline CDR1 is SEHNR and CDR2 is FQNEAQ (reference sequence). The CDR3 sequence is 14 residues long. CDR3 DNA: TGTGCCAGCAGCACGGGACAGGGGCAAGATACGCAGTATTTT. The encoded protein is CASSTGQGQDTQYF.

The J gene is TRBJ1-1, the V gene TRBV21-1. TRBV21-1 is noted as a pseudogene. The CDR3 length is 24 residues. The CDR3 reads CASSKAWGYSGVDRSAHPPFEAFF. For the CDR3, the DNA is TGTGCCAGCAGCAAAGCCTGGGGGTACAGCGGGGTCGACAGGTCTGCGCACCCTCCCTTTGAAGCTTTCTTT.

V is TRBV27 and J is TRBJ1-2, with 8 bases lining up with TRBD1. This CDR3 region has 13 residues. Trimming took 3 bases from V and 7 from J; bases not matched to a gene: 4. From germline, CDR1 is MNHEY and CDR2 SMNVEV (reference sequence). DNA for the CDR3: TGTGCCAGCAGTTTGACAGGGGCCCTTGGCTACACCTTC. The encoded protein is CASSLTGALGYTF.

The chain links TRBV4-1 to TRBJ1-2; tentatively, D is TRBD1 (5 bases). The CDR3 is 15 residues long. Trimming removed 1 base from V and 7 bases from J, with 16 bases in between. Germline V gene data show CDR1 as MGHRA and CDR2 as YSYEKL. For the CDR3, the DNA is TGCGCCAGCAGCCAAGGCTGGGGGGAGCCCCGTGGCTACACCTTC. The encoded protein is CASSQGWGEPRGYTF.